This T cell receptor (beta chain) was identified during a study of blood T cell repertoires in COVID-19. As for the study in general: Some COVID-19 samples were acute and others convalescent; all came from the United States, Italy and Spain. Nucleic acid was either cDNA or gDNA, and it came from T cells, B-cell-depleted T cells, or PBMCs.

In the original analysis: Quantification of nucleated cells was approximated via reference gene primer amplification. Only in-frame clones appear in the TCRdb table, and some are missing; sequencing was by immunoSEQ multiplex PCR. The DNA gave D and trimming, while V, J and clone size come from that table. The sample lists 100,000 to 150,000 clones, more than 70% occurring once. Germline V lookup: CDR1 MNHNS, CDR2 SASEGT. The CDR3 sequence is 16 residues long. Trimming at V came to 3 bases and at J to 0 bases, leaving 2 bases not matched to a gene. The sequenced sample consisted of peripheral blood. This receptor was identified in a man aged 45-65 years with acute or convalescent COVID-19. The V and J genes are TRBV6-1 and TRBJ2-1; TRBD2 matches at 10 bases. CDR3 nucleotide sequence: TGTGCCAGCAGTGATAGCGGGAGGAGCTCCTACAATGAGCAGTTCTTC. Translating it yields CASSDSGRSSYNEQFF.